A single sample gave rise to the 10 T cell receptor beta chains below, sequenced in a study of shared clonotypes between healthy human individuals. Only in-frame clones appear in the TCRdb table, and some are missing; sequencing was by immunoSEQ multiplex PCR. The sample consists of approximately 350,000 clones, approximately 79% of them appearing once. Material for sequencing was memory CD4+ T cells sorted from blood. The subset denotes: CD45RA-negative fraction. These receptors were collected from a man aged 25 to 40 in good health.

This clone was found a few times. The chain uses TRBV7-2 and TRBJ2-3, with D uncertain. The CDR3 is made up of 14 amino acids. V shed 2 bases and J shed 2 bases, with 8 bases lying between them. Germline values: CDR1 SGHTA, CDR2 FQGNSA. The CDR3 nucleotides are TGTGCCAGCAGCTTACGTTCGACCACAGATACGCAGTATTTT. Translating it yields CASSLRSTTDTQYF.

This rearrangement joins TRBV5-6 to TRBJ2-1, with D hard to call. CDR1 and CDR2 from the germline V gene are SGHDT and YYEEEE. The CDR3 is 14 amino acids. V dropped 1 base and J dropped 7 bases, with 12 bases sitting between them. CDR3 amino acids: CASSLIVSRNEQFF. For the CDR3, the DNA is TGTGCCAGCAGCTTGATTGTTAGCAGGAATGAGCAGTTCTTC.

This rearrangement joins TRBV12-2 to TRBJ2-7. TRBV12-2 is a recognized pseudogene. This CDR3 contains 14 residues. In DNA form, the CDR3 reads TGTGCAAGTCGCCGGGACCGGGGGCCGTACGAGCAGTACTTC. Residues: CASRRDRGPYEQYF.

The V call is TRBV2, the J call TRBJ1-5; D gene ambiguous. This CDR3 is 14 amino acids long. V lost 7 bases and J lost 2, with 12 bases in between. Germline V gene sequence: CDR1 SNHLY, CDR2 FYNNEI. The CDR3 DNA is TGTGCCAGCACCTCTTTGACTGGCAATCAGCCCCAGCATTTT. Residues: CASTSLTGNQPQHF.

The table lists this clone with a few counts. The V gene is TRBV7-2, the J gene TRBJ2-3, with unresolved D. With 5 bases removed from V and 5 bases from J, the gap between germline ends came to 11 bases. CDR1 SGHTA and CDR2 FQGNSA come from the germline V gene. The CDR3 runs to 13 residues. CDR3 loop: CASSTEPEDTQYF. The DNA of the CDR3 is TGTGCCAGCAGCACTGAACCGGAAGATACGCAGTATTTT.

In this sample, this clone turned up once. The same CDR3 also results from other DNA sequences found in this sample. The rearrangement uses TRBV5-1 and TRBJ2-5, with TRBD1 as a possible D gene (8 bases). With 4 bases removed from V and 2 bases from J, the gap between germline ends came to 12 bases. This CDR3 has 14 amino acids. In germline, CDR1 is SGHRS, CDR2 YFSETQ. CDR3 nucleotide sequence: TGCGCCAGCAGCCCACAGGGGGGGCAAGAGACCCAGTACTTC. Its protein product is CASSPQGGQETQYF.

The gene calls are TRBV18 and TRBJ1-1, with D possibly being TRBD1 (5 bases). The CDR3 consists of 14 residues. V lost 3 bases and J 3 bases, leaving 11 bases between the germline ends. CDR1 is KGHSH and CDR2 is LQKENI in the germline V gene. The CDR3, as DNA: TGTGCCAGCTCACCCTCCCAGGGAGACACTGAAGCTTTCTTT. Its protein is CASSPSQGDTEAFF.

In regard to this clone: Other DNA sequences in the sample encode the same CDR3. The CDR3 is CASSLEGRTYEQYF. CDR3 bases: TGTGCCAGCAGCTTAGAAGGCAGAACCTACGAGCAGTACTTC. The chain employs TRBV7-8 and TRBJ2-7; D is unresolved. CDR3 size: 14 residues. Germline V lookup: CDR1 SGHVS, CDR2 FQNEAQ. The V end lost 1 base, the J end lost 2 bases, and 9 bases lay between the germline ends.

This clone was recorded once. This chain's CDR3 is CASSSGQDVEKLFF. CDR3 nucleotide sequence: TGTGCCAGCAGTTCGGGACAGGATGTTGAAAAACTGTTTTTT. The rearrangement joins TRBV27 to TRBJ1-4, with 8 bases fitting TRBD1. CDR3 size: 14 residues. The V and J ends lost 4 bases and 7 bases, in that order; junction bases with no gene match: 5. Germline V gene sequence: CDR1 MNHEY, CDR2 SMNVEV (reference sequence).

The V gene is TRBV11-2, the J gene TRBJ1-2; 8 bases match TRBD1. This CDR3 spans 14 amino acids. With 1 base clipped from V and 7 bases from J, the junction kept 5 bases outside the gene matches. Germline V CDR1 and CDR2: SGHAT, FQNNGV. CDR3 protein: CASSLGQGLGGYTF. CDR3 bases: TGTGCCAGCAGCTTAGGACAGGGGTTGGGTGGCTACACCTTC.